These 21 T cell receptor beta chains were sequenced from one sample in a study of blood T cells in healthy people across ages. A second PCR of roughly 7 to 11 cycles used a sample-barcoded 5' primer and a J-beta primer mix. TCRdb reprocessed the 5' RACE reads via MiXCR and lists one record per CDR3 protein. The repertoire holds more than 700,000 distinct CDR3 sequences, with about 45% as singletons. The sequenced sample was blood. The receptors originated from an elderly man in good health.

This clonotype has just a few counts. The CDR3 reads CASSRSPGQGEYEQYF. CDR3 nucleotides: TGCGCCAGCAGCCGCTCCCCTGGACAGGGGGAATACGAGCAGTACTTC. This chain joins TRBV5-1 and TRBJ2-7; 10 nucleotides match TRBD1. CDR1 is SGHRS and CDR2 is YFSETQ in the germline V gene. Trimming cost V 4 bases and J 4 bases; bases outside gene matches: 11. This CDR3 comprises 16 residues.

This rearrangement joins TRBV28 to TRBJ2-7, with 7 bases matching TRBD2. The CDR3 sequence is 14 residues long. Germline V gene lookup returns CDR1 MDHEN and CDR2 SYDVKM. V was clipped by 10 bases and J by 4 bases; unmatched bases: 13. This CDR3 is CATIARGVQYEQYF. The DNA for the CDR3 is TGTGCCACCATAGCCCGGGGGGTTCAATACGAGCAGTACTTC.

The chain combines TRBV28 with TRBJ2-7; maybe TRBD1 (5 bases). This CDR3 region has 14 residues. Trimming cost V 3 bases and J 5 bases, with 14 bases left between them. Germline V CDR1 and CDR2: MDHEN, SYDVKM. In nucleotides, the CDR3 is TGTGCCAGCAGTTTCAGTGGCAGGGTCCACGAGCAGTACTTC. Translation: CASSFSGRVHEQYF.

The chain couples TRBV5-1 to TRBJ2-2, with D perhaps matching TRBD1 or TRBD2 (5 bases each). The CDR3 runs to 15 residues. Germline lookup yields CDR1 SGHRS and CDR2 YFSETQ. V lost 6 bases to trimming and J lost 2 bases, with 14 bases between them. The DNA for the CDR3 is TGCGCCAGCACCAATCCAGGGAGCAACACCGGGGAGCTGTTTTTT. Protein sequence: CASTNPGSNTGELFF.

About this clonotype itself: An end of the junction does not agree with germline; a read error may underlie this. This chain connects TRBV12-3 or TRBV12-4 to TRBJ2-1, with 11 bases matching TRBD2. The CDR3 has 16 amino acids. The CDR3 region has the DNA TGTGCCAGCAGTACATGCGGGACTAGCGGAAACAACGAGCAGTTCTTC. Amino acids: CASSTCGTSGNNEQFF.

This clonotype was picked up a small number of times. The chain uses TRBV24-1 and TRBJ2-1; no definite D call. Germline V CDR1 and CDR2: KGHDR, SFDVKD. The CDR3 totals 11 residues. V was clipped by 5 bases and J by 6 bases, with 4 bases between them. The CDR3 region is CATSGPNEQFF. The CDR3 DNA reads TGTGCCACCAGTGGTCCCAATGAGCAGTTCTTC.

This clonotype appeared a few times. V and J are TRBV9 and TRBJ2-1; TRBD2 matches at 7 bases. With V trimmed by 0 bases and J by 9 bases, 15 bases remained unmatched. CDR1 SGDLS and CDR2 YYNGEE come from the germline V gene. The CDR3 has 17 amino acids. The CDR3 region is CASSVVPTTGGGVEQFF. The CDR3 nucleotides are TGTGCCAGCAGCGTAGTTCCAACGACGGGAGGAGGAGTTGAGCAGTTCTTC. Full variable domain (missing parts from reference TRBV9 and TRBJ2-1): DSGVTQTPKHLITATGQRVTLRCSPRSGDLSVYWYQQSLDQGLQFLIQYYNGEERAKGNILERFSAQQFPDLHSELNLSSLELGDSALYFCASSVVPTTGGGVEQFFGPGTRLTVL.

This clonotype was counted between two and nine times. This rearrangement joins TRBV7-2 to TRBJ2-1; unclear D gene. V lost 4 bases to trimming and J lost 5 bases, with 9 bases between them. The germline CDR1 and CDR2 sequences are SGHTA and FQGNSA. This CDR3 contains 13 residues. CDR3 sequence reads: CASSSGWDNEQFF. The CDR3 nucleotides read TGTGCCAGCAGCTCCGGCTGGGACAATGAGCAGTTCTTC.

This chain joins TRBV6-1 and TRBJ2-5; 8 bases match TRBD1. TRBJ2-7 matches the DNA end more closely, so the J call is doubtful. The CDR3 covers 14 residues. The V gene's germline CDR1 is MNHNS and CDR2 SASEGT. In nucleotides, the CDR3 is TGTGCCAGCATCCCAGGGGGCAACTGGCGCGAGCAGTACTTC. Protein product: CASIPGGNWREQYF.

The rearrangement joins TRBV5-1 to TRBJ2-5; D gene uncertain. This CDR3 has 15 residues. The V and J ends lost 4 bases and 1 base respectively, with 14 bases between them. The germline gives CDR1 SGHRS, CDR2 YFSETQ. Written as DNA, the CDR3 is TGCGCCAGCAGCGGATGGAGACGACTCCAAGAGACCCAGTACTTC. It is translated as CASSGWRRLQETQYF.

The V gene is TRBV5-1, the J gene TRBJ1-1; 7 bases align to TRBD1. With 4 bases clipped from V and 3 bases from J, the junction kept 9 bases outside the gene matches. The CDR3 loop spans 15 amino acids. Germline assignment: CDR1 SGHRS and CDR2 YFSETQ. CDR3 residues: CASSQRQGGDTEAFF. The CDR3 DNA reads as TGCGCCAGCAGCCAAAGACAGGGAGGGGACACTGAAGCTTTCTTT. Variable domain in full (rest from reference TRBV5-1 and TRBJ1-1): KAGVTQTPRYLIKTRGQQVTLSCSPISGHRSVSWYQQTPGQGLQFLFEYFSETQRNKGNFPGRFSGRQFSNSRSEMNVSTLELGDSALYLCASSQRQGGDTEAFFGQGTRLTVV.

The chain uses TRBV10-3 and TRBJ2-7; 8 nucleotides match TRBD1. CDR3 length: 15 residues. The trim removed 6 bases at V and 0 bases at J, leaving 7 bases unmatched. The germline V gene encodes CDR1 ENHRY and CDR2 SYGVKD. The CDR3 here is CAIRDPGQVSYEQYF. The CDR3 nucleotides read TGTGCCATCAGAGACCCGGGACAGGTCTCCTACGAGCAGTACTTC.

A few counts support this clonotype. The chain combines TRBV27 with TRBJ2-5; D unresolved. The CDR3 is 13 residues long. Germline CDR1 and CDR2: MNHEY and SMNVEV (reference sequence). Trimming left V 6 bases short and J 4 bases short, with 12 bases between. CDR3 sequence: CASSPTRRETQYF. The CDR3 nucleotides read TGTGCCAGCAGCCCGACAAGACGAGAGACCCAGTACTTC.

The rearrangement joins TRBV6-2 or TRBV6-3 to TRBJ2-5; 11 bases fit TRBD1. In germline, CDR1 is MNHEY, CDR2 SVGEGT. V dropped 6 bases and J dropped 1; count of bases not matched to a gene: 4. This CDR3 has 15 residues. CDR3 region: CASRPGTGGQETQYF. The CDR3 region has the DNA TGTGCCAGCAGACCCGGGACAGGGGGCCAAGAGACCCAGTACTTC.

The sample holds a few counts of this clonotype. CDR3 residues: CASSEPGQETQYF. The CDR3, as DNA: TGTGCCAGCAGTGAACCGGGGCAAGAGACCCAGTACTTC. The chain links TRBV25-1 to TRBJ2-5; TRBD2 is a possible D gene (5 bases). Trimming took off 2 bases at V and 2 bases at J, with 6 bases between the two ends. The germline V gene has CDR1 MGHDK and CDR2 SYGVNS. This CDR3 comprises 13 residues.

The chain employs TRBV2 and TRBJ2-5, with 10 bases fitting TRBD1. Germline CDR1 SNHLY, CDR2 FYNNEI. The length of the CDR3 is 14 residues. V dropped 6 bases and J dropped 5; count of bases not matched to a gene: 6. The CDR3, as DNA: TGTGCCAGCAGCGGGACAGGGGCTGGGGAGACCCAGTACTTC. Translation: CASSGTGAGETQYF.

The chain employs TRBV3-1 and TRBJ2-3; either TRBD1 or TRBD2 may supply D (5 bases each). This CDR3 is built from 16 residues. CDR1 and CDR2 (germline): LGHDT, YNNKEL (reference sequence). Trimming pared 1 base from V and 1 base from J, leaving 12 bases between. DNA of the CDR3: TGTGCCAGCAGCCAAGCTGCAGGGACGGGCACAGATACGCAGTATTTT. Translation gives CASSQAAGTGTDTQYF.

The chain has TRBV28 and TRBJ1-1; TRBD1 aligns across 8 bases. The germline gives CDR1 MDHEN, CDR2 SYDVKM. The CDR3 totals 14 residues. V gave up 4 bases and J gave up 6 bases; unmatched junction bases: 7. The CDR3 here is CASSSRTGKAEAFF. CDR3 nucleotides: TGTGCCAGCAGTTCGCGGACAGGGAAGGCTGAAGCTTTCTTT.

The chain has TRBV5-6 and TRBJ2-3, with 10 bases matching TRBD1. Germline assignment: CDR1 SGHDT and CDR2 YYEEEE. V trimming: 2 bases; J trimming: 2 bases; junction bases outside the gene matches: 2. The length of the CDR3 is 15 residues. In DNA form, the CDR3 reads TGTGCCAGCAGCTTCGGGACAGGGGCCACAGATACGCAGTATTTT. Translated, it gives CASSFGTGATDTQYF.

This chain links TRBV7-2 with TRBJ2-6; no firm D call. V dropped 0 bases and J dropped 0 bases, with 6 bases sitting between them. The CDR3 has 16 amino acids. The germline CDR1 and CDR2 sequences are SGHTA and FQGNSA. The CDR3 spells CASSLAVSSGANVLTF. The CDR3 bases are TGTGCCAGCAGCTTAGCGGTGAGCTCTGGGGCCAACGTCCTGACTTTC.

This chain joins TRBV12-3 or TRBV12-4 and TRBJ2-3; no firm D call. V dropped 7 bases and J dropped 4 bases, with 21 bases sitting between them. CDR3 length equals 16 residues. The CDR3 region has the DNA TGTGCCAGCACCCTCTGGACCAGAGGTAGAGCAGATACGCAGTATTTT. Residues: CASTLWTRGRADTQYF.